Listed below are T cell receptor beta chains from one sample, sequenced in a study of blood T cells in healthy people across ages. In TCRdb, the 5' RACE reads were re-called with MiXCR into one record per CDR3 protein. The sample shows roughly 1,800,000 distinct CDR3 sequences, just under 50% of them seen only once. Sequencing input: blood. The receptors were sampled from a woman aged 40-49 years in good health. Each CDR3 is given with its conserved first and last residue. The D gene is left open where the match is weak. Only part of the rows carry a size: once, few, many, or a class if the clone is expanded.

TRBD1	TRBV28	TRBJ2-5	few	TGTGCCAGCAGTTCCGGGGCAGGGGGTAAAGAGACCCAGTACTTC	CASSSGAGGKETQYF
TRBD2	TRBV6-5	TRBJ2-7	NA	TGTGCCAGCAGTTACAGTCTAGCGGGGGTGAACTACGAGCAGTACTTC	CASSYSLAGVNYEQYF
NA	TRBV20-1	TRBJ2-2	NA	TGCAGTGCTAGCTGGGGCGTGGGGCTGAACACCGGGGAGCTGTTTTTT	CSASWGVGLNTGELFF
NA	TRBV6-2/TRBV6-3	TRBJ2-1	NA	TGTGCCAGCAGTCCCCACAAAACAGGGACCCACAATGAGCAGTTCTTC	CASSPHKTGTHNEQFF
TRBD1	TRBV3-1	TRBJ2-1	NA	TGTGCCAGCAGCCAAGACGAGGGGGCGCCTGAGCAGTTCTTC	CASSQDEGAPEQFF
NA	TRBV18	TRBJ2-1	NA	TGTGCCAGCTCACCACGAGGGTACTACAATGAGCAGTTCTTC	CASSPRGYYNEQFF
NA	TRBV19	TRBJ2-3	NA	TGTGCCAGTAGTACCAAGAAAGGGGGTTATACGCAGTATTTT	CASSTKKGGYTQYF
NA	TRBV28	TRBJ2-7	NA	TGTGCCAGCAGTTTGGGCGAACGAGCGGCCTCCTACGAGCAGTACTTC	CASSLGERAASYEQYF
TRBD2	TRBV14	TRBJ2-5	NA	TGCGCCAGCAGCCAATCGCAGGGACTAGCGGGGCAAGAGACCCAGTACTTC	CASSQSQGLAGQETQYF
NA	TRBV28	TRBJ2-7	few	TGTGCCAGCTCCGTCGGGGTACCCTACGAGCAGTACTTC	CASSVGVPYEQYF
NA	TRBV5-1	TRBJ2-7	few	TGCGCCAGCAGCTTGTCCCCAGGGGGGCCCTACGAGCAGTACTTC	CASSLSPGGPYEQYF
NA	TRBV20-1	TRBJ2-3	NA	TGCAGTGCTACAATAGTCAGGATTTTCACAGATACGCAGTATTTT	CSATIVRIFTDTQYF
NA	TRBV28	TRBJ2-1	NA	TGTGCCAGCAGTTTATTCGCCGTGGGGCAGGAACACAATGAGCAGTTCTTC	CASSLFAVGQEHNEQFF
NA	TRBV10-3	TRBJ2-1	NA	TGTGCCATCAGCGGGGACCGGGGCAGCGGAAATGAGCAGTTCTTC	CAISGDRGSGNEQFF
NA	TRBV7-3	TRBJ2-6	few	TGTGCCAGCAGCACCGACAGCTCTGGGGCCAACGTCCTGACTTTC	CASSTDSSGANVLTF
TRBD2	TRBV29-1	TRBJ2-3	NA	TGCAGCGTTGGGGAGGGAGCGGGGGGGCCGACAGATACGCAGTATTTT	CSVGEGAGGPTDTQYF
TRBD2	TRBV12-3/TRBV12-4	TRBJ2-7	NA	TGTGCCAGCAGTTCCCGGACTAGCGGGGTAGGTGAGCAGTACTTC	CASSSRTSGVGEQYF
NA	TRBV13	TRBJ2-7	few	TGTGCCAGCAGCTCCTCCGAGGCCAGGAGCTCCTACGAGCAGTACTTC	CASSSSEARSSYEQYF
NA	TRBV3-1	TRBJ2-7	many	TGTGCCAGCAGCCAAGTGCCCCTCGGGGAGGCATCCTACGAGCAGTACTTC	CASSQVPLGEASYEQYF
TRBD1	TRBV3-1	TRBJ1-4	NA	TGTGCCAGCAGCCACCTGGGACAGCCAGTACGTGCAACTAATGAAAAACTGTTTTTT	CASSHLGQPVRATNEKLFF
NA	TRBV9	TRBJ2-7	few	TGTGCCAGCAGCGTAGCTATGGGACGTAACTATGAGCAGTACTTC	CASSVAMGRNYEQYF
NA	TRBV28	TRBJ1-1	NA	TGTGCCAGCAGTTCTCCTCTGGAGGCTAATGCCACTGAAGCTTTCTTT	CASSSPLEANATEAFF
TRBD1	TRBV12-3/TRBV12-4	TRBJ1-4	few	TGTGCCAGCAGTTTAAGTGGTGACAGGGTCGGCCGTGAAAAACTGTTTTTT	CASSLSGDRVGREKLFF
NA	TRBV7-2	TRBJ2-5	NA	TGTGCCAGCAGCTTAGGTCTCTACCAAGAGACCCGGTACTTC	CASSLGLYQETRYF
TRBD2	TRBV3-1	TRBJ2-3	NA	TGTGCCAGCAGCCAAGGCCCGAGACTAGCGACAGATACGCAGTATTTT	CASSQGPRLATDTQYF